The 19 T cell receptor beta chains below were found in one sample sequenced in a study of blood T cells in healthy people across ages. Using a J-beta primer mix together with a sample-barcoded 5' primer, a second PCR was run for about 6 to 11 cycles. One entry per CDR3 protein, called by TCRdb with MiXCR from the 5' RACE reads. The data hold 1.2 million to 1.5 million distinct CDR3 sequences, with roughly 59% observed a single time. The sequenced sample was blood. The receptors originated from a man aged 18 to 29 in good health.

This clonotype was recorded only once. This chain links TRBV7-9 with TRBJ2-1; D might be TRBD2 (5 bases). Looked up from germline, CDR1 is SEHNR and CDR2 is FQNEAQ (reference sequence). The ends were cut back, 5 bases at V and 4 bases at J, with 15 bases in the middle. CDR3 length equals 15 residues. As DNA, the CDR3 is TGTGCCAGCAGCCCGCGGGCGGACGGTTACAATGAGCAGTTCTTC. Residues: CASSPRADGYNEQFF.

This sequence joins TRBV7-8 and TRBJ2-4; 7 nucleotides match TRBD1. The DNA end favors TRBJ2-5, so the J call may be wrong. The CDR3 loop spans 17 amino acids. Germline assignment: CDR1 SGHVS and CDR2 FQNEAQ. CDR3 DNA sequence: TGTGCCAGCAGCTTAGCCGGGACAGCAATAAATCAAGAGACCCAGTACTTC. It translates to CASSLAGTAINQETQYF.

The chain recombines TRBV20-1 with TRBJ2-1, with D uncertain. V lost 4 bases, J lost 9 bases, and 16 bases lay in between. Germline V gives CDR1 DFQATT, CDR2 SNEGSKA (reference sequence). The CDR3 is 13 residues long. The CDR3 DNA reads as TGCAGTGCTAATTCTGCCCCGTCCCGTGAGCAGTTCTTC. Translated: CSANSAPSREQFF.

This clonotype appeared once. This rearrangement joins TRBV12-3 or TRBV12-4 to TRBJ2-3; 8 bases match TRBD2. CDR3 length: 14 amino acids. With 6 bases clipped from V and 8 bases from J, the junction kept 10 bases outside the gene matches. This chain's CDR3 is CASRPGLVLATQYF. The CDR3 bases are TGTGCCAGCAGGCCGGGACTAGTTTTAGCTACGCAGTATTTT.

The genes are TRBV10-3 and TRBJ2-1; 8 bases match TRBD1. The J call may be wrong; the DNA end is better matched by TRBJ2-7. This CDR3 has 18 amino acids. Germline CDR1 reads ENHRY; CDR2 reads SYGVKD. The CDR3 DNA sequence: TGTGCCATCAGTGCAGCAGGGGGCTGGCGGGCCACATACAATGAGCAGTACTTC. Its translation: CAISAAGGWRATYNEQYF.

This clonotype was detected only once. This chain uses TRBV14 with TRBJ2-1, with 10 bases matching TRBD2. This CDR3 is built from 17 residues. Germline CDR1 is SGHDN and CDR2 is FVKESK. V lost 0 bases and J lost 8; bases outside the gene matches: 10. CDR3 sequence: CASSQELASSGGHEQFF. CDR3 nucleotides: TGTGCCAGCAGCCAAGAACTCGCGTCTAGCGGGGGCCATGAGCAGTTCTTC.

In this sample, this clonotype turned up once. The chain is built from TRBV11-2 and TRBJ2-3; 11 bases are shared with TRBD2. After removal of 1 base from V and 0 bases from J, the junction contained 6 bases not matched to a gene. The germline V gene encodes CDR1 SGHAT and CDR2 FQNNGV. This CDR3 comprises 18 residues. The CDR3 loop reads CASSLGLAGIFSTDTQYF. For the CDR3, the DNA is TGTGCCAGCAGCTTAGGACTAGCGGGGATATTTAGCACAGATACGCAGTATTTT.

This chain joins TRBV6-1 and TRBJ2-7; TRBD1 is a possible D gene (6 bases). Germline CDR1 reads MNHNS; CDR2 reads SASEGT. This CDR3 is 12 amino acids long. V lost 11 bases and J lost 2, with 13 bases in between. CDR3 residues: CAGGQPTYEQYF. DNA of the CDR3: TGTGCCGGCGGACAGCCGACCTACGAGCAGTACTTC.

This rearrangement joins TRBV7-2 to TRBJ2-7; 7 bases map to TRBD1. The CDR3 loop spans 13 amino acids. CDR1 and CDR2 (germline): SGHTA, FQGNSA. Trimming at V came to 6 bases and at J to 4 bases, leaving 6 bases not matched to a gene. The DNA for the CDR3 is TGTGCCAGCAGACAAAGGGACAGTTACGAGCAGTACTTC. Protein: CASRQRDSYEQYF.

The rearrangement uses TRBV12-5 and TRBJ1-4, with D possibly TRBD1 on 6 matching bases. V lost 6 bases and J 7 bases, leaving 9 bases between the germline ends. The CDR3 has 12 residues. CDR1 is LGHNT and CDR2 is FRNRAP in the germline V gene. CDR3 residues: CASGQGIEKLFF. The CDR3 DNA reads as TGTGCTAGTGGCCAGGGGATTGAAAAACTGTTTTTT. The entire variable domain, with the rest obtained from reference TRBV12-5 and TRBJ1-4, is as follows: DARVTQTPRHKVTEMGQEVTMRCQPILGHNTVFWYRQTMMQGLELLAYFRNRAPLDDSGMPKDRFSAEMPDATLATLKIQPSEPRDSAVYFCASGQGIEKLFFGSGTQLSVL.

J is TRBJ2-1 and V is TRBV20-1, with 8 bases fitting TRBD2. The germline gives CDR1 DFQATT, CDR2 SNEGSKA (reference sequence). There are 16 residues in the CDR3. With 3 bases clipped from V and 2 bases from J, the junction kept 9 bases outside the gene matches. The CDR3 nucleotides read TGCAGTGCTAGGCCTTGGGGTAGCGGGACCTACAATGAGCAGTTCTTC. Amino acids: CSARPWGSGTYNEQFF.

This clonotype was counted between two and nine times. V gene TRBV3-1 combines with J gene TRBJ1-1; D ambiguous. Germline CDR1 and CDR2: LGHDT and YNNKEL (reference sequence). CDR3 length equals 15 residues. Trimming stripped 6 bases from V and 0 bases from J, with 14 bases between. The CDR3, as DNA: TGTGCCAGCAGTCGAAGGACGGGAATGAACACTGAAGCTTTCTTT. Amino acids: CASSRRTGMNTEAFF. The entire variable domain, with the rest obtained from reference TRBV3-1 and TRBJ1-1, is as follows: DTAVSQTPKYLVTQMGNDKSIKCEQNLGHDTMYWYKQDSKKFLKIMFSYNNKELIINETVPNRFSPKSPDKAHLNLHINSLELGDSAVYFCASSRRTGMNTEAFFGQGTRLTVV.

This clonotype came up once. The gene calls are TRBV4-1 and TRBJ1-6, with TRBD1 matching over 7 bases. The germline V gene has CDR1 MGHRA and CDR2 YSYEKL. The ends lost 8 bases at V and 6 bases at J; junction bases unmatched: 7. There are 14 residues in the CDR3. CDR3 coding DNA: TGCGCCAGCCGGGACAGCGCGTCTAATTCACCCCTCCACTTT. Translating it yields CASRDSASNSPLHF.

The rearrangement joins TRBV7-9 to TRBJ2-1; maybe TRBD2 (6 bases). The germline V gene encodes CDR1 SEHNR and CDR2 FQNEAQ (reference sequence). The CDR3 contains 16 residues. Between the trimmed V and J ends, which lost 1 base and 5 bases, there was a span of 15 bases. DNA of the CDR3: TGTGCCAGCAGCTTAGTGGCGGGGAGCCTCGACAATGAGCAGTTCTTC. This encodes CASSLVAGSLDNEQFF.

The CDR3 sequence is CASSQDRGHTEAFF. CDR3 nucleotides: TGTGCCAGCAGCCAAGATAGGGGACACACTGAAGCTTTCTTT. The chain has TRBV14 and TRBJ1-1; perhaps TRBD1 as D (5 bases). The CDR3 covers 14 residues. Trimming cost V 0 bases and J 3 bases, with 8 bases left between them. Germline CDR1 is SGHDN and CDR2 is FVKESK.

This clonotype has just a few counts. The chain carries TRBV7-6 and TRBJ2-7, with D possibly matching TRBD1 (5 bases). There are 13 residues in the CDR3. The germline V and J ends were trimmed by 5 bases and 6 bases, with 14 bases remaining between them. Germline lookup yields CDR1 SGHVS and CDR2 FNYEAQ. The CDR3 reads CASSDGAAREQYF. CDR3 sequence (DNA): TGTGCCAGCAGCGATGGGGCAGCTCGCGAGCAGTACTTC.

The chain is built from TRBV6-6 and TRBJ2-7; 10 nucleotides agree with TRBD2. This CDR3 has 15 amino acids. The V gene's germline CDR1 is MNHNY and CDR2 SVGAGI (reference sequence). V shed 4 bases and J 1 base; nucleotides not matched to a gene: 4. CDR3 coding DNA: TGTGCCAGCAGTTTCCTTAGCGGGAGGTCCTACGAGCAGTACTTC. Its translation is CASSFLSGRSYEQYF.

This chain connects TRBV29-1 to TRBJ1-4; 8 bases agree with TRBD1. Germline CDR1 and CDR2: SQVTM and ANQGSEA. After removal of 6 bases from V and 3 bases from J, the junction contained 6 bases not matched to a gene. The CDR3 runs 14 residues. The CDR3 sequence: CSVADRASNEKLFF. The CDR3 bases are TGCAGCGTCGCGGACAGGGCCTCTAATGAAAAACTGTTTTTT.

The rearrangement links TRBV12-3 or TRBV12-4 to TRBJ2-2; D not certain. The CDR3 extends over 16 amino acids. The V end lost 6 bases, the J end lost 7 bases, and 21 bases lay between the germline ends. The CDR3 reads CASSPRSLVPLGELFF. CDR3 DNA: TGTGCCAGCAGCCCTCGGTCGCTGGTTCCCCTCGGGGAGCTGTTTTTT.